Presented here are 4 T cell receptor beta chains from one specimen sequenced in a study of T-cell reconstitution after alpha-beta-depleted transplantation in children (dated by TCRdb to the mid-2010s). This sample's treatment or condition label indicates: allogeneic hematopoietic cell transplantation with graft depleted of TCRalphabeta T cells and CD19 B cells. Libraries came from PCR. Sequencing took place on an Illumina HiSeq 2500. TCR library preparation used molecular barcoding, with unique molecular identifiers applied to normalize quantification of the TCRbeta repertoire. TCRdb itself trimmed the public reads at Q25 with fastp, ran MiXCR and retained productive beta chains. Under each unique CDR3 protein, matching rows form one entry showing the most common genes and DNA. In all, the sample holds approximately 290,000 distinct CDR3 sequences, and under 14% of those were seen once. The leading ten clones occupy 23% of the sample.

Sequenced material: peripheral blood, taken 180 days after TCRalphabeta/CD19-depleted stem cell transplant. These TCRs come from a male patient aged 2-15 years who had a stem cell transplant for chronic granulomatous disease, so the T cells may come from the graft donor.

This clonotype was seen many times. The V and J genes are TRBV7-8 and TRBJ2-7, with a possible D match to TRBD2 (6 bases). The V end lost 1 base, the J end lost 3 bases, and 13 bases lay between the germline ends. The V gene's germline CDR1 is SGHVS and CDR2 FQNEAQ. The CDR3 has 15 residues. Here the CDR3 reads CASSLVPIAVYEQYF. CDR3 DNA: TGTGCCAGCAGCTTAGTACCGATAGCGGTCTACGAGCAGTACTTC.

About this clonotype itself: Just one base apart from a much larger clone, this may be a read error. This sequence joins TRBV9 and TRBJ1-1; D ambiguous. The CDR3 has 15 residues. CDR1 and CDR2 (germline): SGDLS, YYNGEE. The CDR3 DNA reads TGTGCCAGCAGCGTAGGACCAGTTACGAACACTGAAGCTTTGTTT. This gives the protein CASSVGPVTNTEALF.

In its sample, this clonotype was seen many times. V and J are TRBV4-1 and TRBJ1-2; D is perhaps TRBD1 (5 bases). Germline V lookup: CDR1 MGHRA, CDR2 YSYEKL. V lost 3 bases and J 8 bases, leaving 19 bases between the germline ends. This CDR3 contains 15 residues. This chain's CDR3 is CASSQPRDRVYGYTF. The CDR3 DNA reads TGCGCCAGCAGCCAGCCCCGGGACCGGGTGTACGGCTACACCTTC.

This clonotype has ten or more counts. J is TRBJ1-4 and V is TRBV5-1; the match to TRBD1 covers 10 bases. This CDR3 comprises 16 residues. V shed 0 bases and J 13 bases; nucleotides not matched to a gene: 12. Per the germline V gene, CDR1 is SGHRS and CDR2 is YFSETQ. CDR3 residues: CASSLAGQGGAWRLFF. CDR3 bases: TGCGCCAGCAGCTTGGCCGGACAGGGGGGAGCTTGGAGACTGTTTTTT.